This T cell receptor beta chain comes out of a study of identical twins. This clonotype was picked up one time. From the 5' RACE reads, TCRdb called clonotypes with MiXCR, one entry per CDR3 protein. Of hundreds of thousands of distinct CDR3 sequences in the sample, more than 6.5% are singletons; the top ten hold 1.5% to 2.5%. The CDR3 length is 16 residues. The germline gives CDR1 SGHTA, CDR2 FQGNSA. Trimming cost V 2 bases and J 6 bases; bases outside gene matches: 10. These data were also filed under a second study, of yellow fever vaccine responses in identical twins.

The TCR sequence derives from a woman under 30 in good health. The sample consisted of memory (CD45RO+) T cells sorted from blood. J is TRBJ2-3 and V is TRBV7-2, with 8 positions matching TRBD2. The CDR3 nucleotides read TGTGCCAGCAGCTTAACCGGGACTAGTCAGGGTGATACGCAGTATTTT. This encodes CASSLTGTSQGDTQYF.